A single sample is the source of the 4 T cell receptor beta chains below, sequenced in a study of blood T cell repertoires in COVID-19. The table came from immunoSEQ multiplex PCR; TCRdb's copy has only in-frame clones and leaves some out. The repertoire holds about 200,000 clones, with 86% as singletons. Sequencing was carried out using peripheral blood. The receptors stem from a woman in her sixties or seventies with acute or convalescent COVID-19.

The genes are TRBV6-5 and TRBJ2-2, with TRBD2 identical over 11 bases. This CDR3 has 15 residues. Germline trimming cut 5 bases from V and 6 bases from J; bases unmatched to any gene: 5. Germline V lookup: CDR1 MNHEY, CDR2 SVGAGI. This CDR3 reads CASSPGLAGAGELFF. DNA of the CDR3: TGTGCCAGCAGTCCTGGACTAGCGGGCGCCGGGGAGCTGTTTTTT.

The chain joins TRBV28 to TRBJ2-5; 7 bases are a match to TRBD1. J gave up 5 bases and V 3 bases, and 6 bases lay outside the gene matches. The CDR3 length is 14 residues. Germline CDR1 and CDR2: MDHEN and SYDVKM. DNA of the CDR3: TGTGCCAGCAGTTTTGACAGGGCGGAGGAGACCCAGTACTTC. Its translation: CASSFDRAEETQYF.

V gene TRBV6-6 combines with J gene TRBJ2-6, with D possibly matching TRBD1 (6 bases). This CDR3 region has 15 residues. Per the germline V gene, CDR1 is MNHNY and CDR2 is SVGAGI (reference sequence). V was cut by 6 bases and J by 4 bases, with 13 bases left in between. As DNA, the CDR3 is TGTGCCAGCAGGTCTACAGGGTCCGGGGCCAACGTCCTGACTTTC. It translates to CASRSTGSGANVLTF.

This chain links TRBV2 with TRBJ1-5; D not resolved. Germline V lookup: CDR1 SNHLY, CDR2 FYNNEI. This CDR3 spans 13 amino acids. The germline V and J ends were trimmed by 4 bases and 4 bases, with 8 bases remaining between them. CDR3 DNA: TGTGCCAGCAGTGGGAGTCCAAATCAGCCCCAGCATTTT. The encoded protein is CASSGSPNQPQHF.